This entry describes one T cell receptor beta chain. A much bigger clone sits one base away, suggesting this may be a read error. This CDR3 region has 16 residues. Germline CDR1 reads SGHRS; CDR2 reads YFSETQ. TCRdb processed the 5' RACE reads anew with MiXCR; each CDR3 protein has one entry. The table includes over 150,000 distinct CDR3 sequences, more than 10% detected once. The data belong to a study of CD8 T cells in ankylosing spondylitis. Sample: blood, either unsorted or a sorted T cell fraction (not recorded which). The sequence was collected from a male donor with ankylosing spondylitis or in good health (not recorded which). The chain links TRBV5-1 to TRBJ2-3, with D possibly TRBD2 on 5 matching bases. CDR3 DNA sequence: TGCGCCAGCAGCCCTCTTAGGGATCCGGGATGGGATACGCAGTGTTTT. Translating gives CASSPLRDPGWDTQCF. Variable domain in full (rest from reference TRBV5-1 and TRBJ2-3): KAGVTQTPRYLIKTRGQQVTLSCSPISGHRSVSWYQQTPGQGLQFLFEYFSETQRNKGNFPGRFSGRQFSNSRSEMNVSTLELGDSALYLCASSPLRDPGWDTQCFGPGTRLTVL.